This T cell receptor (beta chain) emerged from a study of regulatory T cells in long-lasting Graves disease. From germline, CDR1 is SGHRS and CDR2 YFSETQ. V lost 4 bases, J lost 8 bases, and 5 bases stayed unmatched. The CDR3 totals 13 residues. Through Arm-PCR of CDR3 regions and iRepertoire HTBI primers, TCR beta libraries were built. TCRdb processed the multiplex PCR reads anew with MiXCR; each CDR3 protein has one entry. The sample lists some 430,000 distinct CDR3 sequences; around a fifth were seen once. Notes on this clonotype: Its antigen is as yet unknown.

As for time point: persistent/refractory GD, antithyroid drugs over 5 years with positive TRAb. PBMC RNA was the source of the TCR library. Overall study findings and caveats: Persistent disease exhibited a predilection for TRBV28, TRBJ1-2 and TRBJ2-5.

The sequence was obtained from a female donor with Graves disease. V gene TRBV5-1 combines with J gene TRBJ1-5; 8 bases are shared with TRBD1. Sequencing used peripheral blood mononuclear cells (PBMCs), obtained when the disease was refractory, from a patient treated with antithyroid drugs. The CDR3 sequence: CASSRTGMEPQHF. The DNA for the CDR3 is TGCGCCAGCAGCAGGACAGGGATGGAGCCCCAGCATTTT. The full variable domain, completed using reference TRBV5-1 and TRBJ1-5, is KAGVTQTPRYLIKTRGQQVTLSCSPISGHRSVSWYQQTPGQGLQFLFEYFSETQRNKGNFPGRFSGRQFSNSRSEMNVSTLELGDSALYLCASSRTGMEPQHFGDGTRLSIL.